What follows is one T cell receptor beta chain and its context. Recruitment covered about 25 US areas and drew participants whose ages spanned roughly 18 to 95 years. Participants had their cohort set by participant-reported clinical history. The source of the sample is a study of blood T cell repertoires in COVID-19. Study-wide context: Donors in the United States, Italy and Spain gave samples during acute or convalescent COVID-19. Nucleic acid was either cDNA or gDNA, and it came from T cells, B-cell-depleted T cells, or PBMCs.

Assay used: immunoSEQ multiplex PCR; TCRdb lists only in-frame clones, some missing. The sample gives 250,000 to 300,000 clones, approximately 90% of which show up once; 2% to 2.5% is in the top ten. The sample comprised PBMCs or T cells enriched from blood (not recorded which). The TCR was taken from a woman in her 40s with acute COVID-19.

This CDR3 reads CASSYSISLAGGRNTGELFF. The CDR3 bases are TGTGCCAGCAGTTACTCGATCTCGCTAGCGGGAGGGAGGAACACCGGGGAGCTGTTTTTT. This chain joins TRBV6-2 or TRBV6-3 and TRBJ2-2; 12 nucleotides agree with TRBD2. The CDR3 contains 20 residues. The germline CDR1 and CDR2 sequences are MNHEY and SVGEGT. V shed 0 bases, J shed 1 base, and the junction held 9 bases outside the gene matches.